This entry is about one TCR beta chain. Germline lookup yields CDR1 GTSNPN and CDR2 SVGIG (reference sequence). CDR3 size: 12 residues. Trimming took 4 bases from V and 11 from J, leaving 14 bases between them. Sequencing was performed with immunoSEQ multiplex PCR; in TCRdb, only in-frame clones are kept and a portion is missing. In the table there are 170,000 or so clones, approximately 90% of which are singletons. This sample was taken from a study of blood T cell repertoires in COVID-19. Study background: The United States, Italy and Spain were the sources of the acute and convalescent COVID-19 samples.

The chain uses TRBV30 and TRBJ1-4; a possible D gene is TRBD1 (5 bases). Sequenced input: peripheral blood. This sequence originates from a man between 50 and 59 years old with acute or convalescent COVID-19. CDR3 in DNA: TGTGCCTGGACCGCGGGGGAGGGGAAACTGTTTTTT. Encoded protein: CAWTAGEGKLFF. Using reference TRBV30 and TRBJ1-4 for the parts outside the CDR3, the full variable domain is SQTIHQWPATLVQPVGSPLSLECTVEGTSNPNLYWYRQAAGRGLQLLFYSVGIGQISSEVPQNLSASRPQDRQFILSSKKLLLSDSGFYLCAWTAGEGKLFFGSGTQLSVL.